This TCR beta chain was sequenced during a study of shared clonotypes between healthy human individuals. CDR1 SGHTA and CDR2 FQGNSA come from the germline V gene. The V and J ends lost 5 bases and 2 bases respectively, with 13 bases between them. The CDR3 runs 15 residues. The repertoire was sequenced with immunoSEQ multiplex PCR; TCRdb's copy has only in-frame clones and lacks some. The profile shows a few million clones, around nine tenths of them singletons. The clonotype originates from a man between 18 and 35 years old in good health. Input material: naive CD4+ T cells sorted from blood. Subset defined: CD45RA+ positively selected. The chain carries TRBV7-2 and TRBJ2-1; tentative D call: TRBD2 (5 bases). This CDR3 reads CASSRIGIAYNEQFF. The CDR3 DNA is TGTGCCAGCAGCCGCATCGGGATCGCCTACAATGAGCAGTTCTTC.